The TCR beta chain under discussion was sequenced for a study of cytomegalovirus exposure and HLA in healthy donors. Germline CDR1 SGHDT, CDR2 YYEEEE. The CDR3 spans 13 residues. Unmatched junction bases numbered 5, after V lost 4 bases and J lost 7 bases. On this clone: The antigen is undetermined.

The PCR was carried out with 60 Vbeta primers and 13 Jbeta primers. In the authors' methods: About 10 million of around 85 million unique TCR beta chains were shared, per a later count. Here immunoSEQ multiplex PCR was the method, and the copy in TCRdb shows in-frame clones only, minus some. D and trimming were read from the DNA, whereas the V and J calls and clone size are those reported in that table. The sample lists 130,000 to 150,000 clones, 72% occurring once. The donors were healthy bone marrow donors. Study-level results: In a later analysis, across HLA loci, associated TCR counts were highest for DRB1, lowest for HLA-C.

The sequenced sample consisted of PBMCs. The origin of this receptor is a middle-aged man in good health and CMV-seronegative. The chain is built from TRBV5-6 and TRBJ1-5; 7 positions agree with TRBD1. CDR3 protein: CASSRDRDQPQHF. CDR3 DNA: TGTGCCAGCAGCCGCGACAGGGACCAGCCCCAGCATTTT.